These T cell receptor beta chains were read from a single sample in a study of blood T cells in healthy people across ages. Using its own MiXCR run on the 5' RACE reads, TCRdb lists one record per CDR3 protein. The sample holds hundreds of thousands of distinct CDR3 sequences; about a fifth are singletons and the top ten take around 21%. Sequencing used blood. These receptors originate from a man in his 70s in good health. Each CDR3 is given with its conserved first and last residue. D genes are given only for firm matches. A row's size may be missing; if present it is once, few, many or a size class.

>TRBV30|.|TRBJ1-1|few
TGTGCCTGGAGTCCCCCCGGGAACACTGAAGCTTTCTTT
CAWSPPGNTEAFF
>TRBV2|.|TRBJ2-1|.
TGTGCCAGCAGTGAGAGGAAATTCTATAACAATGAGCAGTTCTTC
CASSERKFYNNEQFF
>TRBV7-2|.|TRBJ2-3|few
TGTGCCAGCTCGAGTCGGCTCCCGAGCACAGATACGCAGTATTTT
CASSSRLPSTDTQYF
>TRBV27|TRBD2|TRBJ2-1|many
TGTGCCAGCAGTGCTACTAGCGGGGGGGTGAATGAGCAGTTCTTC
CASSATSGGVNEQFF
>TRBV12-5|.|TRBJ2-1|few
TGTGCTAGTGCCCCCGGGTTTCTAGGTCTGTTCTTC
CASAPGFLGLFF
>TRBV12-3/TRBV12-4|.|TRBJ2-7|few
TGTGCCAGCAGTCGTCCCTGGACGGGCGAGCAGTACTTC
CASSRPWTGEQYF
>TRBV5-6|TRBD1|TRBJ1-2|.
TGTGCCAGCAGCCGATACCGGGACAGCCTTTATGGCTACACCTTC
CASSRYRDSLYGYTF
>TRBV18|TRBD2|TRBJ2-3|.
TGTGCCAGCTCACCCCAACTAGCGAGCGCAGATACGCAGTATTTT
CASSPQLASADTQYF
>TRBV14|.|TRBJ2-1|.
TGTGCCAGCAGCCTCAGAGAGGGTGGGGGCAATGAGCAGTTCTTC
CASSLREGGGNEQFF
>TRBV12-3/TRBV12-4|.|TRBJ2-3|many
TGTGCCAGCAGTTTCGCTGGGAAAGATACGCAGTATTTT
CASSFAGKDTQYF
>TRBV11-2|.|TRBJ1-1|.
TGTGCCAGCAGGGTTTGGGGGGGGCGCGTCACTGAAGCTTTCTTT
CASRVWGGRVTEAFF
>TRBV3-1|.|TRBJ2-7|many
TGTGCCAGCAGCCATACCACCTACGAGCAGTACTTC
CASSHTTYEQYF
>TRBV5-1|.|TRBJ1-6|few
TGCGCCAGCAGCTTGGTTTCGTCGGCAGGGGAGGCACCCCTCCACTTT
CASSLVSSAGEAPLHF
>TRBV5-1|TRBD1|TRBJ1-1|once
TGCGCCAGCAGCTTTGCAGGGGGGCGGTCCACTGAAGCTTTCTTT
CASSFAGGRSTEAFF
>TRBV3-1|TRBD1|TRBJ2-2|.
TGTGCCAGCAGCCAAGACCGCGGGACAGGGAGCGGGGAGCTGTTTTTT
CASSQDRGTGSGELFF
>TRBV18|.|TRBJ1-5|few
TGTGCCAGCTCCCGGGACCCGGGGAATCAGCCCCAGCATTTT
CASSRDPGNQPQHF
>TRBV6-2/TRBV6-3|.|TRBJ2-1|.
TGTGCCAGCACAGGGGCAACTAGCGAGCGATACAATGAGCAGTTCTTC
CASTGATSERYNEQFF
>TRBV12-3/TRBV12-4|TRBD1|TRBJ1-1|few
TGTGCCAGCAGTTTCGCGACAGGGGTGAACACTGAAGCTTTCTTT
CASSFATGVNTEAFF
>TRBV20-1|.|TRBJ2-1|.
TGCAGTACCACCGGGACCAATTACAATGAGCAGTTCTTC
CSTTGTNYNEQFF
>TRBV6-1|.|TRBJ1-5|.
TGTGCCAGCAGACAATTGGGAACTAGACAGTCCAATCAGCCCCAGCATTTT
CASRQLGTRQSNQPQHF
>TRBV7-7|.|TRBJ2-7|.
TGTGCCAGCAGCTTAGCCAGGGGGGACGAGCAGTACTTC
CASSLARGDEQYF
>TRBV7-9|.|TRBJ1-1|.
TGTGCCAGCAGACAGAGGATGAACACTGAAGCTTTCTTT
CASRQRMNTEAFF
>TRBV7-9|.|TRBJ2-3|few
TGTGCCAGCAGTAACCCCCGGGCAGATACGCAGTATTTT
CASSNPRADTQYF
>TRBV3-1|TRBD2|TRBJ2-1|few
TGTGCCAGCAGCCCTCCTCGCGGGGGGCGTTCGGAGCAGTTCTTC
CASSPPRGGRSEQFF
>TRBV7-3|.|TRBJ2-3|few
TGTGCCAGCAGCTTATTCGCATCTTCTAGCACAGATACGCAGTATTTT
CASSLFASSSTDTQYF
>TRBV4-3|.|TRBJ1-2|many
TGCGCCAGCAGCCAAACAGGGACCGACTATGGCTACACCTTC
CASSQTGTDYGYTF
>TRBV14|TRBD2|TRBJ2-1|.
TGTGCCAGCAGCCAAGCTTTTGCGGGAGGGCCTGAGCAGTTCTTC
CASSQAFAGGPEQFF
>TRBV10-3|.|TRBJ2-3|.
TGTGCCATCAGTGAGGGTAGTGACTCGCAGTATTTT
CAISEGSDSQYF
>TRBV20-1|TRBD1|TRBJ2-3|.
TGCAGTTCCCGGACAGGGTTTGCAGATACGCGGTATTTT
CSSRTGFADTRYF
>TRBV5-1|.|TRBJ2-1|many
TGCGCCAGCAGCTTGCCTCAAGACAGTTACAATGAGCAGTTCTTC
CASSLPQDSYNEQFF
>TRBV6-5|.|TRBJ1-2|many
TGTGCCAGCAGTCGTAATATACCGGGCCTCGGCTATGGCTACACCTTC
CASSRNIPGLGYGYTF
>TRBV5-1|TRBD2|TRBJ2-3|few
TGCGCCAGCAGCTCCGGACTAGCGGCCCAGGGAGATACGCAGTATTTT
CASSSGLAAQGDTQYF
>TRBV7-6|TRBD1|TRBJ1-2|few
TGTGCCAGCAGCTTAGCGACAGGGGGATATGGCTACACCTTC
CASSLATGGYGYTF
>TRBV11-3|.|TRBJ2-1|once
TGTGCCAGCCTCGGGGGAGATGAGCAGTTCTTC
CASLGGDEQFF
>TRBV13|.|TRBJ1-2|.
TGTGCCAGCAGCTCCGGATTTCAGGCTAACTATGGCTACACCTTC
CASSSGFQANYGYTF
>TRBV20-1|.|TRBJ1-4|few
TGCAGTGCCTTCAAGACATATCAGGAAAAACTGTTTTTT
CSAFKTYQEKLFF